These 32 T cell receptor beta chains came from one sample sequenced in a study of OX40 agonist ivuxolimab in advanced cancers. TCRdb's copy holds only in-frame clones and misses some; the assay was immunoSEQ multiplex PCR. The sample has approximately 33,000 clones; roughly 87% are singletons. The specimen comprised CD4+ or CD8+ T cells sorted from blood, sampled in a trial of the OX40 agonist ivuxolimab. These receptors were obtained from an adult with an advanced solid tumor such as melanoma, head and neck, liver or kidney cancer.

The V call is TRBV10-3, the J call TRBJ1-2, with 9 bases matching TRBD1. V shed 6 bases and J 3 bases; nucleotides not matched to a gene: 5. Germline V CDR1 and CDR2: ENHRY, SYGVKD. The CDR3 consists of 14 residues. DNA for the CDR3: TGTGCCATCAGGAACCGGGACAGGGACTATGGCTACACCTTC. Translating it yields CAIRNRDRDYGYTF.

Written as DNA, the CDR3 is TGTGCCAGCAGCTTGGGACAGGGGAGTCAAGAGACCCAGTACTTC. Amino acid sequence: CASSLGQGSQETQYF. The gene calls are TRBV9 and TRBJ2-5; the match to TRBD1 covers 10 bases. CDR1 SGDLS and CDR2 YYNGEE come from the germline V gene. The ends lost 4 bases at V and 2 bases at J; junction bases unmatched: 5. This CDR3 region has 15 residues.

The CDR3 loop is CASSLTKGDTQYF. The CDR3 nucleotides read TGTGCCAGCAGCTTAACAAAGGGAGATACGCAGTATTTT. The genes are TRBV7-3 and TRBJ2-3; D is undetermined. This CDR3 comprises 13 residues. V lost 0 bases and J 5 bases, leaving 6 bases between the germline ends. Germline V gene data show CDR1 as SGHTA and CDR2 as FQGTGA.

This clone was picked up one time. This chain links TRBV28 with TRBJ1-2; D gene uncertain. Trimming shortened V by 6 bases and J by 3 bases, and 8 bases separated the two germline ends. Germline-derived CDR1 and CDR2 are MDHEN and SYDVKM. This CDR3 comprises 12 residues. The CDR3 nucleotides read TGTGCCAGCAGGGGGTTTGACTATGGCTACACCTTC. This codes for CASRGFDYGYTF.

V usage is TRBV5-6 and J usage is TRBJ2-2, with a tentative D call TRBD1 (5 bases). V lost 5 bases to trimming and J lost 6 bases, with 5 bases between them. CDR1 and CDR2 (germline): SGHDT, YYEEEE. CDR3 length equals 11 residues. CDR3 bases: TGTGCCAGCAGGGGGCCCGGGGAGCTGTTTTTT. Encoded protein: CASRGPGELFF.

This chain's CDR3 is CAISALTGRASYNEQFF. CDR3 DNA: TGTGCCATCAGTGCGTTGACCGGGAGGGCCTCCTACAATGAGCAGTTCTTC. The genes are TRBV10-3 and TRBJ2-1, with 8 positions matching TRBD2. The CDR3 has 17 amino acids. The trim removed 4 bases at V and 0 bases at J, leaving 8 bases unmatched. CDR1 is ENHRY and CDR2 is SYGVKD in the germline V gene.

This clone was seen a single time. V gene TRBV19 combines with J gene TRBJ1-6; 9 bases are shared with TRBD1. Losses at the gene ends were 6 bases for V and 7 bases for J; bases not matched to a gene: 7. Per germline, CDR1 LNHDA and CDR2 SQIVND (reference sequence). The CDR3 is 15 residues long. The CDR3 sequence: CASREGQGSNSPLHF. CDR3 sequence (DNA): TGTGCCAGTAGAGAGGGACAGGGTTCCAATTCACCCCTCCACTTT.

This chain uses TRBV29-1 with TRBJ1-2; 7 nucleotides agree with TRBD1. CDR3 length: 11 residues. The V segment lost 4 bases and the J segment 8 bases; nucleotides outside the gene matches: 4. Germline V lookup: CDR1 SQVTM, CDR2 ANQGSEA. The CDR3 sequence: CSVGDRWGYTF. DNA for the CDR3: TGCAGCGTTGGGGACAGATGGGGCTACACCTTC.

The chain couples TRBV4-3 to TRBJ2-5; the D is unclear. Germline values: CDR1 LGHNA, CDR2 YSLEER. V dropped 0 bases and J dropped 2 bases, with 10 bases sitting between them. CDR3 size: 15 residues. This CDR3 reads CASSQDSPTQETQYF. The CDR3 bases are TGCGCCAGCAGCCAAGATTCCCCAACTCAAGAGACCCAGTACTTC.

The chain employs TRBV7-6 and TRBJ2-1; TRBD2 aligns across 8 bases. J was trimmed by 6 bases and V by 1 base; bases with no gene match: 5. This CDR3 has 15 residues. The germline V gene encodes CDR1 SGHVS and CDR2 FNYEAQ. The CDR3 protein is CASSLERTSPNEQFF. Here the CDR3 DNA reads TGTGCCAGCAGCTTAGAAAGGACTAGCCCCAATGAGCAGTTCTTC. The entire variable domain, with the rest obtained from reference TRBV7-6 and TRBJ2-1, is as follows: GAGVSQSPRYKVTKRGQDVALRCDPISGHVSLYWYRQALGQGPEFLTYFNYEAQQDKSGLPNDRFSAERPEGSISTLTIQRTEQRDSAMYRCASSLERTSPNEQFFGPGTRLTVL.

The V call is TRBV29-1, the J call TRBJ2-1; 8 bases align to TRBD2. This CDR3 spans 15 amino acids. The germline V gene encodes CDR1 SQVTM and CDR2 ANQGSEA. The V and J ends lost 6 bases and 10 bases, in that order; junction bases with no gene match: 17. For the CDR3, the DNA is TGCAGCGTGCCCCTAGTGGCGGGAGGTTCAGGGGAGCAGTTCTTC. Its protein is CSVPLVAGGSGEQFF.

A single count supports this clone. V usage is TRBV29-1 and J usage is TRBJ1-5; weak D call: TRBD1 (6 bases). The V end was cut by 6 bases, the J end by 3 bases, with 12 bases between. The germline gives CDR1 SQVTM, CDR2 ANQGSEA. This CDR3 is 13 amino acids long. The CDR3 DNA reads as TGCAGCGTAAGGGACAACCACAATCAGCCCCAGCATTTT. Protein: CSVRDNHNQPQHF.

This clone was counted a single time. The V and J genes are TRBV5-1 and TRBJ2-4; a weak D match, TRBD2 (6 bases). Germline CDR1 and CDR2: SGHRS and YFSETQ. This CDR3 spans 16 amino acids. V lost 3 bases and J lost 1, with 14 bases in between. The CDR3 DNA follows: TGCGCCAGCAGCTCGGAAGATCTAGCGGCCAAAAACATTCAGTACTTC. Its translation: CASSSEDLAAKNIQYF.

The chain couples TRBV28 to TRBJ2-3; 10 positions match TRBD2. With 5 bases clipped from V and 4 bases from J, the junction kept 9 bases outside the gene matches. The CDR3 runs to 16 residues. In germline, CDR1 is MDHEN, CDR2 SYDVKM. The CDR3 DNA follows: TGTGCCAGCAGTAGTGTAAGCGGGAGGGGCCCAGATACGCAGTATTTT. The encoded protein is CASSSVSGRGPDTQYF.

For the CDR3, the DNA is TGTGCCAGCAGCGTAGGTCCTAGCGGGAAAGAGACCCAGTACTTC. This codes for CASSVGPSGKETQYF. The chain recombines TRBV9 with TRBJ2-5; TRBD2 matches 9 bases. CDR3 length: 15 amino acids. J gave up 3 bases and V 0 bases, and 3 bases lay outside the gene matches. Germline CDR1 is SGDLS and CDR2 is YYNGEE.

This chain connects TRBV30 to TRBJ2-1; D may be TRBD2 (6 bases). Trimming shortened V by 5 bases and J by 5 bases, and 25 bases separated the two germline ends. Germline CDR1 is GTSNPN and CDR2 is SVGIG (reference sequence). CDR3 size: 17 residues. CDR3 bases: TGTGCCTGGTGGCGGGGCACGGTACTAGCTGCCCACAATGAGCAGTTCTTC. Amino acids: CAWWRGTVLAAHNEQFF.

The rearrangement uses TRBV7-2 and TRBJ2-7; D is perhaps TRBD2 (5 bases). This CDR3 has 16 amino acids. The germline V and J ends were trimmed by 5 bases and 0 bases, with 17 bases remaining between them. The germline gives CDR1 SGHTA, CDR2 FQGNSA. For the CDR3, the DNA is TGTGCCAGCAGCCGGTCAGGAGGCGGTAGCTCCTACGAGCAGTACTTC. Its protein is CASSRSGGGSSYEQYF.

This clone was picked up one time. The chain employs TRBV11-1 and TRBJ2-7; perhaps TRBD2 as D (6 bases). Germline V gene data show CDR1 as SGHAT and CDR2 as FQDESV (reference sequence). The V end lost 4 bases, the J end lost 3 bases, and 10 bases lay between the germline ends. This CDR3 contains 13 residues. CDR3 DNA sequence: TGTGCCAGCAGCTCGGGAGAGCACTACGAGCAGTACTTC. This sequence encodes CASSSGEHYEQYF. Combining the CDR3 with reference TRBV11-1 and TRBJ2-7 gives the whole variable domain EAEVAQSPRYKITEKSQAVAFWCDPISGHATLYWYRQILGQGPELLVQFQDESVVDDSQLPKDRFSAERLKGVDSTLKIQPAELGDSAMYLCASSSGEHYEQYFGPGTRLTVT.

V usage is TRBV18 and J usage is TRBJ2-1; D gene ambiguous. Germline CDR1 reads KGHSH; CDR2 reads LQKENI. V was clipped by 3 bases and J by 6 bases, with 12 bases between them. The length of the CDR3 is 14 residues. The CDR3 nucleotides read TGTGCCAGCTCACCGCTAACGGTCAGCAATGAGCAGTTCTTC. It translates to CASSPLTVSNEQFF.

The chain is built from TRBV2 and TRBJ2-7; the D call may be TRBD1 or TRBD2 (5 bases each). In germline, CDR1 is SNHLY, CDR2 FYNNEI. With 9 bases removed from V and 2 bases from J, the gap between germline ends came to 14 bases. The CDR3 is 13 residues long. For the CDR3, the DNA is TGTGCCAGTTCTCGGGACGGAGCCTACGAGCAGTACTTC. Its translation is CASSRDGAYEQYF.

The V call is TRBV5-1, the J call TRBJ2-5; the match to TRBD2 covers 11 bases. V shed 3 bases, J shed 4 bases, and the junction held 5 bases outside the gene matches. This CDR3 spans 15 amino acids. Germline lookup yields CDR1 SGHRS and CDR2 YFSETQ. The DNA of the CDR3 is TGCGCCAGCAGCTCCGACCTAGCGGGAGGAGAGACCCAGTACTTC. Translating it yields CASSSDLAGGETQYF.

This clone was seen a single time. The gene calls are TRBV7-2 and TRBJ1-4; tentatively, D is TRBD1 (6 bases). Between the trimmed V and J ends, which lost 7 bases and 3 bases, there was a span of 12 bases. Germline V lookup: CDR1 SGHTA, CDR2 FQGNSA. The CDR3 is 14 amino acids. CDR3: CASTYGGANEKLFF. CDR3 in DNA: TGTGCCAGCACCTACGGGGGCGCTAATGAAAAACTGTTTTTT.

The chain carries TRBV19 and TRBJ2-7; weak D call: TRBD1 (6 bases). Germline CDR1 is LNHDA and CDR2 is SQIVND (reference sequence). This CDR3 spans 15 amino acids. V was pared by 5 bases and J by 3 bases, with 17 bases between. The CDR3 protein is CASSRDTLGIYEQYF. CDR3 nucleotides: TGTGCCAGTAGTCGGGACACCTTGGGTATCTACGAGCAGTACTTC.

The chain couples TRBV7-9 to TRBJ2-7, with 11 bases lining up with TRBD2. The CDR3 has 14 amino acids. With 5 bases clipped from V and 6 bases from J, the junction kept 6 bases outside the gene matches. Per germline, CDR1 SEHNR and CDR2 FQNEAQ (reference sequence). The DNA for the CDR3 is TGTGCCAGCAGCCCACTAGCGGGAGTCGGCGAGCAGTACTTC. Residues: CASSPLAGVGEQYF.

The V call is TRBV11-1, the J call TRBJ2-1; D might be TRBD2 (6 bases). CDR1 and CDR2 (germline): SGHAT, FQDESV (reference sequence). The CDR3 has 16 amino acids. Trimming shortened V by 1 base and J by 0 bases, and 10 bases separated the two germline ends. The CDR3 DNA is TGTGCCAGCAGCTTAGAGCGGGCGAGCTCCTACAATGAGCAGTTCTTC. Translated: CASSLERASSYNEQFF.

This sequence joins TRBV19 and TRBJ2-4; the match to TRBD2 covers 8 bases. The germline CDR1 and CDR2 sequences are LNHDA and SQIVND (reference sequence). V shed 3 bases and J 0 bases; nucleotides not matched to a gene: 13. CDR3 length equals 19 residues. The CDR3 nucleotides read TGTGCCAGTAGTATGACCGGACGGGGGGGAAGGAGAGCCAAAAACATTCAGTACTTC. Translation gives CASSMTGRGGRRAKNIQYF.

The genes are TRBV11-2 and TRBJ1-4; perhaps TRBD1 as D (5 bases). Germline CDR1 SGHAT, CDR2 FQNNGV. The CDR3 consists of 14 residues. Trimming took off 3 bases at V and 8 bases at J, with 13 bases between the two ends. CDR3 sequence (DNA): TGTGCCAGCAGCTTTGCAGGGATCAGCGAAAAACTGTTTTTT. Protein sequence: CASSFAGISEKLFF.

The rearrangement joins TRBV10-3 to TRBJ2-3; 14 bases map to TRBD2. CDR3 length: 15 amino acids. The V gene end was trimmed by 5 bases and the J gene end by 10 bases; junction bases not matched to a gene: 8. Germline V lookup: CDR1 ENHRY, CDR2 SYGVKD. The CDR3 region is CAISLTSGRDDAQYF. CDR3 sequence (DNA): TGTGCCATCAGTTTGACTAGCGGGAGGGACGACGCGCAGTATTTT.

Concerning this clone: Other DNA sequences in this specimen translate into the identical CDR3. In DNA, the CDR3 is TGTGCCAGCAGCTTGTCCCAAGGCGGAGAGACCCAGTACTTC. This sequence encodes CASSLSQGGETQYF. The chain combines TRBV5-4 with TRBJ2-5; D is ambiguous. The CDR3 runs 14 residues. Germline-derived CDR1 and CDR2 are SGHNT and YYREEE (reference sequence). Trimming pared 1 base from V and 4 bases from J, leaving 11 bases between.

The rearrangement joins TRBV2 to TRBJ2-7; the D is unclear. CDR3 length: 14 residues. Deletions cut 1 base from V and 0 bases from J, with 7 bases between. Germline loops: CDR1 SNHLY, CDR2 FYNNEI. The CDR3 region has the DNA TGTGCCAGCAGTGAAGACTCCTACTCCTACGAGCAGTACTTC. Protein: CASSEDSYSYEQYF.

This chain joins TRBV5-1 and TRBJ1-1; D uncertain. The CDR3 sequence is 14 residues long. V lost 0 bases, J lost 8 bases, and 14 bases lay in between. CDR1 is SGHRS, CDR2 YFSETQ, per germline. The CDR3 sequence: CASSLVIEGGEAFF. CDR3 DNA sequence: TGCGCCAGCAGCTTGGTTATCGAAGGAGGAGAAGCTTTCTTT.

The chain is built from TRBV6-6 and TRBJ1-5, with 7 bases that match TRBD1. V lost 5 bases to trimming and J lost 5 bases; unmatched junction nucleotides: 6. Germline V gene data show CDR1 as MNHNY and CDR2 as SVGAGI (reference sequence). This CDR3 spans 14 amino acids. The CDR3 sequence: CASSRQGGYQPQHF. The CDR3 bases are TGTGCCAGCAGTAGACAGGGAGGGTATCAGCCCCAGCATTTT.